These 32 T cell receptor beta chains share one sample of origin, sequenced in a study of response to subunit inactivated influenza vaccine. TCRdb independently ran MiXCR on the RT-PCR reads; one entry per CDR3 protein. The sample holds some 520,000 distinct CDR3 sequences, approximately 15% seen once. Sequenced here: CD4+ T cells sorted from PBMCs, sampled less than 30 months after vaccination. Receptors were obtained from a man between 45 and 75 years old who received an inactivated influenza vaccine.

The chain employs TRBV29-1 and TRBJ1-2; possible D gene TRBD1, 5 bases. The V end was cut by 3 bases, the J end by 6 bases, with 8 bases between. This CDR3 spans 11 amino acids. Germline CDR1 is SQVTM and CDR2 is ANQGSEA. The CDR3 reads CSVDRVNGYTF. The CDR3 nucleotides are TGCAGCGTTGACAGGGTGAATGGCTACACCTTC.

CDR3 sequence reads: CASSMHSGSRYEQYF. The CDR3 region has the DNA TGCGCCAGCAGCATGCACTCAGGGTCGAGGTACGAGCAGTACTTC. The rearrangement joins TRBV5-1 to TRBJ2-7, with D maybe TRBD1 (5 bases). The length of the CDR3 is 15 residues. V gave up 4 bases and J gave up 4 bases, with 18 bases separating them. Germline CDR1 is SGHRS and CDR2 is YFSETQ.

This clonotype was observed a few times. V and J are TRBV3-1 and TRBJ2-3; weak D call: TRBD2 (7 bases). V was trimmed by 0 bases and J by 0 bases, leaving 16 bases between them. CDR1 and CDR2 from the germline V gene are LGHDT and YNNKEL (reference sequence). The CDR3 consists of 18 residues. The CDR3 DNA is TGTGCCAGCAGCCAAGATCCCGCGGGGGCGGCTAGCACAGATACGCAGTATTTT. Translated, it gives CASSQDPAGAASTDTQYF.

This clonotype turned up a few times. The rearrangement links TRBV5-1 to TRBJ2-5; 7 nucleotides line up with TRBD2. The V and J ends lost 0 bases and 0 bases, in that order; junction bases with no gene match: 5. The CDR3 consists of 16 residues. Germline V gene lookup returns CDR1 SGHRS and CDR2 YFSETQ. The CDR3 loop reads CASSLGSSGNQETQYF. DNA of the CDR3: TGCGCCAGCAGCTTGGGTTCTAGCGGAAACCAAGAGACCCAGTACTTC.

V usage is TRBV20-1 and J usage is TRBJ2-5, with TRBD2 identical over 12 bases. CDR1 DFQATT and CDR2 SNEGSKA come from the germline V gene (reference sequence). The CDR3 runs 15 residues. V trimming: 1 base; J trimming: 5 bases; junction bases outside the gene matches: 5. The CDR3: CSARAGLAGAETQYF. The CDR3 DNA follows: TGCAGTGCTAGAGCGGGACTAGCGGGTGCGGAGACCCAGTACTTC.

This clonotype was detected a few times. The chain is built from TRBV21-1 and TRBJ2-3. TRBV21-1 is described as a pseudogene. The length of the CDR3 is 13 residues. In DNA, the CDR3 is TGTGCCAGGCTCGGCGGATTCACAGATACGCAGTATTTT. It specifies CARLGGFTDTQYF.

This clonotype was seen a few times. The chain has TRBV5-6 and TRBJ2-3; 9 bases agree with TRBD1. The CDR3 is 17 amino acids. V lost 1 base, J lost 2 bases, and 8 bases stayed unmatched. Germline V gene data show CDR1 as SGHDT and CDR2 as YYEEEE. CDR3 protein: CASSLYAGTGNTDTQYF. In DNA form, the CDR3 reads TGTGCCAGCAGCTTGTATGCCGGGACAGGGAACACAGATACGCAGTATTTT.

This clonotype showed up just a few times. This rearrangement joins TRBV10-3 to TRBJ1-2, with TRBD1 matching over 9 bases. The J segment lost 4 bases and the V segment lost 6 bases, leaving 9 bases of the junction unmatched. Germline CDR1 and CDR2: ENHRY and SYGVKD. CDR3 size: 15 residues. CDR3 sequence reads: CAIRAQGATSYGYTF. The CDR3 nucleotides read TGTGCCATCAGAGCACAGGGGGCTACGAGCTATGGCTACACCTTC.

J is TRBJ2-1 and V is TRBV9, with 7 bases matching TRBD2. Germline CDR1 and CDR2: SGDLS and YYNGEE. V trimming: 4 bases; J trimming: 7 bases; junction bases outside the gene matches: 11. This CDR3 has 15 amino acids. DNA for the CDR3: TGTGCCAGCAGCTCAGGCGGGAGTTCCGGTAATGAGCAGTTCTTC. Encoded protein: CASSSGGSSGNEQFF.

This clonotype has only a few counts. The J gene is TRBJ2-7, the V gene TRBV20-1; D gene uncertain. V dropped 0 bases and J dropped 6 bases, with 6 bases sitting between them. CDR3 length equals 11 residues. CDR1 and CDR2 from the germline V gene are DFQATT and SNEGSKA (reference sequence). The chain's CDR3 is CSARDSSEQYF. CDR3 DNA sequence: TGCAGTGCTAGAGATTCGAGCGAGCAGTACTTC.

The sample holds many counts of this clonotype. The chain joins TRBV20-1 to TRBJ1-1; the D gene is possibly TRBD1 (6 bases). The CDR3 has 14 amino acids. Trimming removed 6 bases at V and 3 bases at J, with 17 bases between. CDR1 DFQATT and CDR2 SNEGSKA come from the germline V gene (reference sequence). CDR3 loop: CSAPKGGWDTEAFF. The DNA for the CDR3 is TGCAGTGCCCCCAAAGGGGGATGGGACACTGAAGCTTTCTTT.

A few counts support this clonotype. The rearrangement joins TRBV7-2 to TRBJ2-5; D is undetermined. The V gene lost 3 bases and the J gene lost 1 base, with 6 bases spanning the gap. This CDR3 is built from 13 residues. Germline values: CDR1 SGHTA, CDR2 FQGNSA. CDR3 sequence (DNA): TGTGCCAGCAGCTTTTCCAGCCAAGAGACCCAGTACTTC. This encodes CASSFSSQETQYF.

CDR3: CASSVVGLAGDQETQYF. The CDR3 DNA follows: TGTGCCAGCAGCGTAGTAGGGCTAGCGGGAGATCAAGAGACCCAGTACTTC. The chain combines TRBV9 with TRBJ2-5; 10 bases agree with TRBD2. CDR1 SGDLS and CDR2 YYNGEE come from the germline V gene. The CDR3 is made up of 17 amino acids. V lost 0 bases, J lost 2 bases, and 7 bases stayed unmatched.

The sample holds a few counts of this clonotype. Written as DNA, the CDR3 is TGTGCCAGCAGCTCCCGGGACAGGGGGCGCGACGATGAAAAACTGTTTTTT. It specifies CASSSRDRGRDDEKLFF. The chain carries TRBV7-2 and TRBJ1-4; 12 positions match TRBD1. Trimming took 4 bases from V and 6 from J; bases not matched to a gene: 9. Germline-derived CDR1 and CDR2 are SGHTA and FQGNSA. The CDR3 is made up of 17 amino acids.

About this clonotype: A much larger clonotype is one base distant, so this may be a read error. This chain links TRBV20-1 with TRBJ2-3; D is perhaps TRBD1 (5 bases). The DNA end is more similar to TRBJ1-5, so the J call may be wrong. This CDR3 contains 14 residues. Germline values: CDR1 DFQATT, CDR2 SNEGSKA (reference sequence). CDR3 in DNA: TGCAGTGCCCACGGGACCTACCGAGGGGATACGCAGCATTTT. Encoded protein: CSAHGTYRGDTQHF.

This clonotype was seen a handful of times. The chain employs TRBV27 and TRBJ1-3; the match to TRBD1 covers 10 bases. This CDR3 contains 21 residues. V gave up 6 bases and J gave up 3 bases; unmatched junction bases: 23. Germline V gene lookup returns CDR1 MNHEY and CDR2 SMNVEV (reference sequence). The CDR3 coding sequence is TGTGCCAGCAGCCTACTACTGGGACAGGGGACCTTCTCTCTCTTTGGAAACACCATATATTTT. Translation: CASSLLLGQGTFSLFGNTIYF.

The chain has TRBV12-3 or TRBV12-4 and TRBJ1-5; D call uncertain. The CDR3 consists of 15 residues. Trimming took 5 bases from V and 1 from J, leaving 12 bases between them. The CDR3 DNA sequence: TGTGCCAGCAGTCTCGGGATTCGGAGCAATCAGCCCCAGCATTTT. Translating gives CASSLGIRSNQPQHF.

The chain has TRBV12-3 or TRBV12-4 and TRBJ2-6; TRBD1 aligns across 7 bases. The CDR3 spans 14 residues. V was pared by 8 bases and J by 0 bases, with 1 base of the junction left unmatched. CDR3 nucleotide sequence: TGTGCCAGCGGGACAGACTCTGGGGCCAACGTCCTGACTTTC. This sequence encodes CASGTDSGANVLTF.

This clonotype came up a few times. The gene calls are TRBV5-1 and TRBJ2-2; TRBD1 agrees at 7 bases. The CDR3 runs 16 residues. Germline V gives CDR1 SGHRS, CDR2 YFSETQ. The junction had 6 bases not matched to a gene; V was cut back by 0 bases and J by 4 bases. The CDR3 region is CASSLAEAGGTGELFF. In DNA form, the CDR3 reads TGCGCCAGCAGCTTGGCCGAGGCAGGGGGCACCGGGGAGCTGTTTTTT.

CDR3 bases: TGTGCCTGCCCGGACGGTAGAGGGGTAAATCAGCCCCAGCATTTT. Translated: CACPDGRGVNQPQHF. The rearrangement links TRBV21-1 to TRBJ1-5; whether TRBD1, the table's D call, matches the DNA was not checked. TRBV21-1 is a documented pseudogene. The CDR3 extends over 15 amino acids.

This clonotype occurred a few times. The rearrangement joins TRBV7-3 to TRBJ2-1; TRBD1 is a possible D gene (5 bases). The CDR3 totals 15 residues. Germline values: CDR1 SGHTA, CDR2 FQGTGA. Trimming left V 2 bases short and J 10 bases short, with 18 bases between. DNA of the CDR3: TGTGCCAGCAGCTTAGAGGACGCTGGGGCGAGGGAGCAGTTCTTC. As protein: CASSLEDAGAREQFF.

The sample holds a few counts of this clonotype. V and J are TRBV7-2 and TRBJ1-5, with TRBD1 matching over 7 bases. Germline loops: CDR1 SGHTA, CDR2 FQGNSA. The CDR3 length is 15 residues. The V gene end was trimmed by 4 bases and the J gene end by 0 bases; junction bases not matched to a gene: 3. The CDR3 nucleotides read TGTGCCAGCAGCTCGGGGACAGATAGCAATCAGCCCCAGCATTTT. Amino acid sequence: CASSSGTDSNQPQHF.

The chain carries TRBV30 and TRBJ2-1; the D is unclear. The V and J ends lost 2 bases and 8 bases respectively, with 10 bases between them. Germline CDR1 GTSNPN, CDR2 SVGIG (reference sequence). The CDR3 runs to 12 residues. Here the CDR3 reads CAWSLNSDEQFF. The CDR3 region has the DNA TGTGCCTGGAGTCTCAACAGCGATGAGCAGTTCTTC.

This clonotype has at least ten counts. The chain employs TRBV6-5 and TRBJ2-1; no definite D call. Trimming shortened V by 4 bases and J by 1 base, and 14 bases separated the two germline ends. In germline, CDR1 is MNHEY, CDR2 SVGAGI. This CDR3 has 16 residues. CDR3 region: CASSSRPALSYNEQFF. As DNA, the CDR3 is TGTGCCAGCAGTTCTCGGCCTGCTTTATCCTACAATGAGCAGTTCTTC.

This clonotype has a handful of counts. The V and J genes are TRBV5-1 and TRBJ1-2, with 7 positions matching TRBD1. Trimming cost V 4 bases and J 3 bases; bases outside gene matches: 6. The CDR3 has 14 amino acids. Germline V gene sequence: CDR1 SGHRS, CDR2 YFSETQ. CDR3 sequence: CASSPGQNDYGYTF. CDR3 nucleotides: TGCGCCAGCAGCCCGGGACAGAATGACTATGGCTACACCTTC.

This clonotype was seen more than once but under ten times. The J gene is TRBJ1-4, the V gene TRBV5-1; TRBD1 matches at 10 bases. This CDR3 spans 14 amino acids. CDR1 and CDR2 (germline): SGHRS, YFSETQ. V shed 4 bases and J 8 bases; nucleotides not matched to a gene: 5. CDR3: CASSKGQGREKLFF. The CDR3 DNA is TGCGCCAGCAGCAAGGGACAGGGGCGAGAAAAACTGTTTTTT.

This clonotype was counted only a few times. The genes are TRBV15 and TRBJ2-1; 9 positions match TRBD1. Germline V CDR1 and CDR2: LNHNV, YYDKDF (reference sequence). V lost 4 bases, J lost 9 bases, and 4 bases stayed unmatched. The CDR3 has 13 amino acids. Here the CDR3 DNA reads TGTGCCACCAGCACCCGGACAGGGGTTGAGCAGTTCTTC. Translating gives CATSTRTGVEQFF. The complete variable domain, with remaining parts taken from reference TRBV15 and TRBJ2-1, reads DAMVIQNPRYQVTQFGKPVTLSCSQTLNHNVMYWYQQKSSQAPKLLFHYYDKDFNNEADTPDNFQSRRPNTSFCFLDIRSPGLGDTAMYLCATSTRTGVEQFFGPGTRLTVL.

V gene TRBV10-3 combines with J gene TRBJ1-5; 8 bases match TRBD1. Trimming removed 4 bases from V and 6 bases from J; junction bases left unmatched: 5. From germline, CDR1 is ENHRY and CDR2 SYGVKD. This CDR3 region has 14 residues. The CDR3 protein is CAISAAGGGQPQHF. The DNA for the CDR3 is TGTGCCATCAGTGCAGCAGGGGGCGGTCAGCCCCAGCATTTT.

The V and J genes are TRBV10-3 and TRBJ2-7; D tentatively reads TRBD1 or TRBD2 (6 bases each). Germline CDR1 and CDR2: ENHRY and SYGVKD. The CDR3 consists of 11 residues. The CDR3 DNA reads TGTGCATCGGGGGCGGGGTTCGAGCAGTACTTC. It yields the protein CASGAGFEQYF.

The chain is built from TRBV6-1 and TRBJ2-6; no definite D call. V lost 8 bases and J 0 bases, leaving 8 bases between the germline ends. This CDR3 spans 14 amino acids. Germline V CDR1 and CDR2: MNHNS, SASEGT. The CDR3 DNA is TGTGCCAGCTTAAGGGACTCTGGGGCCAACGTCCTGACTTTC. This encodes CASLRDSGANVLTF.

This clonotype appeared a single time. This chain links TRBV20-1 with TRBJ2-7, with D possibly being TRBD1 (5 bases). The germline V gene has CDR1 DFQATT and CDR2 SNEGSKA (reference sequence). Trimming cost V 2 bases and J 3 bases, with 14 bases left between them. The CDR3 length is 14 residues. The DNA of the CDR3 is TGCAGTGCTAGACCAGGGCCCCACAACTACGAGCAGTACTTC. Residues: CSARPGPHNYEQYF.

The CDR3 sequence: CATSSRGNNSPLHF. The CDR3, as DNA: TGTGCCACCAGCAGCAGGGGCAATAATTCACCCCTCCACTTT. This chain links TRBV15 with TRBJ1-6; weak D call: TRBD1 (6 bases). V lost 3 bases and J 5 bases, leaving 8 bases between the germline ends. CDR3 length: 14 residues. The germline gives CDR1 LNHNV, CDR2 YYDKDF (reference sequence).